The next 25 T cell receptor beta chains were all read from a single sample in a study of cytomegalovirus exposure and HLA in healthy donors. PCR was performed using 60 Vbeta and 13 Jbeta primers. Data came from immunoSEQ multiplex PCR; TCRdb stores just in-frame clones and leaves some out. The data show about 130,000 clones, with 75% to 90% seen just once and about 19% held by the top ten. Sequencing was done on a sample of PBMCs. These receptors all stem from a man aged 18 to 29 in good health and CMV-seropositive.

The V call is TRBV29-1, the J call TRBJ2-3, with TRBD1 matching over 7 bases. The J segment lost 0 bases and the V segment lost 3 bases, leaving 3 bases of the junction unmatched. CDR1 is SQVTM and CDR2 is ANQGSEA in the germline V gene. This CDR3 contains 14 residues. CDR3 sequence reads: CSVDGTASTDTQYF. The CDR3, as DNA: TGCAGCGTTGATGGGACAGCGAGCACAGATACGCAGTATTTT.

The chain is built from TRBV30 and TRBJ1-1; TRBD1 is a possible D gene (5 bases). The CDR3 totals 14 residues. Between the trimmed V and J ends, which lost 3 bases and 1 base, there was a span of 12 bases. CDR1 and CDR2 (germline): GTSNPN, SVGIG (reference sequence). The CDR3 loop reads CAWRPDTENTEAFF. The CDR3 DNA reads TGTGCCTGGAGACCGGACACGGAGAACACTGAAGCTTTCTTT.

The gene calls are TRBV18 and TRBJ2-5; D gene unclear. The CDR3 consists of 13 residues. V was shortened by 2 bases and J by 3 bases, with 7 bases between the two germline ends. From germline, CDR1 is KGHSH and CDR2 LQKENI. CDR3 DNA: TGTGCCAGCTCACCAGGGCAAAAAGAGACCCAGTACTTC. It codes for CASSPGQKETQYF.

CDR3: CASSVGHLNTEAFF. In DNA, the CDR3 is TGTGCCAGCAGCGTAGGACATTTGAACACTGAAGCTTTCTTT. This chain connects TRBV9 to TRBJ1-1; no clear D. The CDR3 runs 14 residues. The germline CDR1 and CDR2 sequences are SGDLS and YYNGEE. Trimming took off 0 bases at V and 0 bases at J, with 6 bases between the two ends.

The chain employs TRBV7-8 and TRBJ2-7; possible D gene TRBD1, 6 bases. V lost 5 bases and J 5 bases, leaving 13 bases between the germline ends. The CDR3 spans 13 residues. Germline CDR1 reads SGHVS; CDR2 reads FQNEAQ. The CDR3 nucleotides read TGTGCCAGCAGCCCACGGGACATCCACGAGCAGTACTTC. It codes for CASSPRDIHEQYF.

The rearrangement joins TRBV4-1 to TRBJ2-2; tentative D call: TRBD1 (6 bases). The CDR3 loop spans 16 amino acids. The germline CDR1 and CDR2 sequences are MGHRA and YSYEKL. The V end lost 1 base, the J end lost 1 base, and 10 bases lay between the germline ends. The CDR3 sequence: CASSQGIQGNTGELFF. CDR3 coding DNA: TGCGCCAGCAGCCAAGGCATACAGGGGAACACCGGGGAGCTGTTTTTT.

J is TRBJ1-4 and V is TRBV7-9; maybe TRBD1 (5 bases). Trimming left V 0 bases short and J 0 bases short, with 14 bases between. Germline V gene lookup returns CDR1 SEHNR and CDR2 FQNEAQ (reference sequence). There are 18 residues in the CDR3. The chain's CDR3 is CASSLAIGQGATNEKLFF. CDR3 DNA: TGTGCCAGCAGCTTAGCCATCGGGCAGGGCGCAACTAATGAAAAACTGTTTTTT.

J is TRBJ1-1 and V is TRBV11-2; 11 nucleotides match TRBD1. CDR1 and CDR2 from the germline V gene are SGHAT and FQNNGV. This CDR3 spans 17 amino acids. V lost 5 bases to trimming and J lost 1 base; unmatched junction nucleotides: 9. CDR3 sequence (DNA): TGTGCCAGCAGCCTCGGACAGGGGGCGTGGGGGAACACTGAAGCTTTCTTT. This codes for CASSLGQGAWGNTEAFF.

This chain connects TRBV4-1 to TRBJ2-5; TRBD2 matches at 13 bases. This CDR3 has 18 amino acids. V dropped 4 bases and J dropped 2; count of bases not matched to a gene: 10. Germline V CDR1 and CDR2: MGHRA, YSYEKL. CDR3 nucleotides: TGCGCCAGCAGCCCCTCGACTAGCGGGGGGCCGTGGCAAGAGACCCAGTACTTC. Translated, it gives CASSPSTSGGPWQETQYF.

This sequence joins TRBV27 and TRBJ2-7; 12 nucleotides line up with TRBD1. The CDR3 spans 14 residues. Germline trimming cut 7 bases from V and 4 bases from J; bases unmatched to any gene: 5. Germline lookup yields CDR1 MNHEY and CDR2 SMNVEV (reference sequence). CDR3 coding DNA: TGTGCCAGCATCTCGGGACAGGGGGCTTACGAGCAGTACTTC. Translating gives CASISGQGAYEQYF.

V usage is TRBV11-2 and J usage is TRBJ2-7, with 10 positions matching TRBD2. The length of the CDR3 is 15 residues. J lost 5 bases, V lost 1 base, and 5 bases had no gene match. The germline V gene encodes CDR1 SGHAT and CDR2 FQNNGV. The CDR3 coding sequence is TGTGCCAGCAGCTTAGTGTTCACTAGCGGGGACGAGCAGTACTTC. Amino acids: CASSLVFTSGDEQYF. The complete variable domain, with remaining parts taken from reference TRBV11-2 and TRBJ2-7, reads EAGVAQSPRYKIIEKRQSVAFWCNPISGHATLYWYQQILGQGPKLLIQFQNNGVVDDSQLPKDRFSAERLKGVDSTLKIQPAKLEDSAVYLCASSLVFTSGDEQYFGPGTRLTVT.

CDR3 sequence (DNA): TGTGCCAGCAGCCCAGACACTAGCGGCCTCTACGAGCAGTACTTC. Its translation: CASSPDTSGLYEQYF. The V gene is TRBV9, the J gene TRBJ2-7; 8 positions match TRBD2. The CDR3 consists of 15 residues. Germline V gives CDR1 SGDLS, CDR2 YYNGEE. J lost 3 bases, V lost 4 bases, and 9 bases had no gene match.

The CDR3 loop reads CASSPTGDYGYTF. CDR3 DNA: TGTGCCAGCAGCCCGACAGGGGACTATGGCTACACCTTC. The chain combines TRBV7-3 with TRBJ1-2, with 8 positions matching TRBD1. CDR3 length: 13 residues. Germline V gene lookup returns CDR1 SGHTA and CDR2 FQGTGA. The junction had 2 bases not matched to a gene; V was cut back by 5 bases and J by 3 bases.

The gene calls are TRBV5-6 and TRBJ1-3; unclear D gene. Trimming shortened V by 3 bases and J by 0 bases, and 7 bases separated the two germline ends. The germline gives CDR1 SGHDT, CDR2 YYEEEE. The CDR3 is made up of 14 amino acids. CDR3 residues: CASSSPLSGNTIYF. CDR3 DNA: TGTGCCAGCAGCTCTCCTCTCTCTGGAAACACCATATATTTT.

This chain uses TRBV7-3 with TRBJ2-1; the match to TRBD1 covers 9 bases. Losses at the gene ends were 6 bases for V and 3 bases for J; bases not matched to a gene: 6. Germline CDR1 is SGHTA and CDR2 is FQGTGA. The CDR3 spans 15 residues. This CDR3 reads CASSPTGGIYNEQFF. The CDR3 DNA follows: TGTGCCAGCAGTCCGACAGGGGGGATCTACAATGAGCAGTTCTTC.

The gene calls are TRBV25-1 and TRBJ1-1; 10 bases are a match to TRBD1. Per germline, CDR1 MGHDK and CDR2 SYGVNS. This CDR3 contains 16 residues. V lost 3 bases, J lost 5 bases, and 9 bases stayed unmatched. CDR3 sequence: CASSDWDRGVRTEAFF. CDR3 nucleotide sequence: TGTGCCAGCAGTGATTGGGACAGGGGCGTACGAACTGAAGCTTTCTTT.

This clone was found many times. The chain recombines TRBV7-9 with TRBJ1-2; D call uncertain. V was shortened by 1 base and J by 2 bases, with 8 bases between the two germline ends. This CDR3 contains 14 residues. Germline V lookup: CDR1 SEHNR, CDR2 FQNEAQ (reference sequence). The DNA for the CDR3 is TGTGCCAGCAGCTTAGAAGCCAGGAACTATGGCTACACCTTC. Its translation: CASSLEARNYGYTF. Together with reference TRBV7-9 and TRBJ1-2, the CDR3 gives the full variable domain: DTGVSQNPRHKITKRGQNVTFRCDPISEHNRLYWYRQTLGQGPEFLTYFQNEAQLEKSRLLSDRFSAERPKGSFSTLEIQRTEQGDSAMYLCASSLEARNYGYTFGSGTRLTVV.

The V call is TRBV7-8, the J call TRBJ2-5, with 10 bases lining up with TRBD1. CDR1 is SGHVS and CDR2 is FQNEAQ in the germline V gene. This CDR3 has 16 amino acids. The V and J ends lost 1 base and 5 bases, in that order; junction bases with no gene match: 7. This chain's CDR3 is CASSLGSTGGRETQYF. CDR3 nucleotide sequence: TGTGCCAGCAGCTTAGGTTCGACAGGGGGCCGGGAGACCCAGTACTTC.

V usage is TRBV19 and J usage is TRBJ2-5; the D is unclear. Deletions cut 10 bases from V and 7 bases from J, with 19 bases between. Germline-derived CDR1 and CDR2 are LNHDA and SQIVND (reference sequence). The CDR3 has 13 residues. The CDR3 reads CANDDTEWWTQYF. CDR3 nucleotides: TGTGCCAACGACGACACGGAATGGTGGACCCAGTACTTC.

This sequence joins TRBV7-2 and TRBJ2-5; 7 positions match TRBD2. Trimming cost V 4 bases and J 4 bases; bases outside gene matches: 9. The CDR3 is made up of 15 amino acids. Germline V lookup: CDR1 SGHTA, CDR2 FQGNSA. The CDR3 reads CASSWYGGEVETQYF. The CDR3 nucleotides are TGTGCCAGCAGCTGGTATGGGGGGGAGGTAGAGACCCAGTACTTC. Together with reference TRBV7-2 and TRBJ2-5, the CDR3 gives the full variable domain: GAGVSQSPSNKVTEKGKDVELRCDPISGHTALYWYRQSLGQGLEFLIYFQGNSAPDKSGLPSDRFSAERTGGSVSTLTIQRTQQEDSAVYLCASSWYGGEVETQYFGPGTRLLVL.

This clone was seen just once. The rearrangement links TRBV9 to TRBJ1-6, with TRBD1 matching over 9 bases. CDR3 length: 15 residues. Trimming cost V 3 bases and J 10 bases; bases outside gene matches: 8. Germline V gene lookup returns CDR1 SGDLS and CDR2 YYNGEE. The CDR3 region has the DNA TGTGCCAGCAGCGGGCCCGGGACAGGGTTGTCACCCCTCCACTTT. Protein: CASSGPGTGLSPLHF. Together with reference TRBV9 and TRBJ1-6, the CDR3 gives the full variable domain: DSGVTQTPKHLITATGQRVTLRCSPRSGDLSVYWYQQSLDQGLQFLIQYYNGEERAKGNILERFSAQQFPDLHSELNLSSLELGDSALYFCASSGPGTGLSPLHFGNGTRLTVT.

The chain joins TRBV4-2 to TRBJ2-5; D call uncertain. Trimming pared 1 base from V and 3 bases from J, leaving 9 bases between. Per germline, CDR1 LGHNA and CDR2 YNFKEQ. The CDR3 length is 14 residues. The CDR3 region has the DNA TGTGCCAGCAGCCAAGGAAGCGCCGAAGAGACCCAGTACTTC. Its protein product is CASSQGSAEETQYF.

This chain links TRBV28 with TRBJ1-5, with unresolved D. The CDR3 extends over 16 amino acids. Trimming stripped 2 bases from V and 4 bases from J, with 15 bases between. In germline, CDR1 is MDHEN, CDR2 SYDVKM. DNA of the CDR3: TGTGCCAGCAGTTTAGTTCATCGGGTCACGAATCAGCCCCAGCATTTT. This translates into CASSLVHRVTNQPQHF.

The chain couples TRBV5-1 to TRBJ2-5; the match to TRBD1 covers 7 bases. With the DNA end fitting TRBJ2-7 better, the J assignment may be wrong. CDR3 length equals 15 residues. CDR1 is SGHRS and CDR2 is YFSETQ in the germline V gene. The CDR3 bases are TGCGCCAGCAGCCCGTGGACAGGCAGCTCCTACGAGCAGTACTTC. This translates into CASSPWTGSSYEQYF.

The sample holds one count of this clone. This CDR3 reads CSAFGNTEAFF. CDR3 sequence (DNA): TGCAGTGCTTTCGGTAACACTGAAGCTTTCTTT. This chain joins TRBV20-1 and TRBJ1-1, with D unresolved. CDR3 length equals 11 residues. Trimming shortened V by 5 bases and J by 2 bases, and 6 bases separated the two germline ends. Germline V gene sequence: CDR1 DFQATT, CDR2 SNEGSKA (reference sequence).